This T cell receptor (beta chain) is from a study of technical replicates of blood from several donors. The data were produced by immunoSEQ multiplex PCR, yet TCRdb's version contains in-frame clones alone and is incomplete. Of 65,000 to 90,000 clones in the sample, 93% were seen once. Germline values: CDR1 MGHRA, CDR2 YSYEKL. This CDR3 is built from 16 residues. V lost 4 bases and J lost 6; bases outside the gene matches: 8. The chain joins TRBV4-1 to TRBJ2-2, with 10 bases identical to TRBD2. Sequenced sample: T cells isolated from PBMCs. The receptor's source is a human donor in good health. The CDR3 sequence: CASSPLAGGSPGELFF. The CDR3 DNA follows: TGCGCCAGCAGCCCCTTAGCGGGAGGTAGCCCCGGGGAGCTGTTTTTT.